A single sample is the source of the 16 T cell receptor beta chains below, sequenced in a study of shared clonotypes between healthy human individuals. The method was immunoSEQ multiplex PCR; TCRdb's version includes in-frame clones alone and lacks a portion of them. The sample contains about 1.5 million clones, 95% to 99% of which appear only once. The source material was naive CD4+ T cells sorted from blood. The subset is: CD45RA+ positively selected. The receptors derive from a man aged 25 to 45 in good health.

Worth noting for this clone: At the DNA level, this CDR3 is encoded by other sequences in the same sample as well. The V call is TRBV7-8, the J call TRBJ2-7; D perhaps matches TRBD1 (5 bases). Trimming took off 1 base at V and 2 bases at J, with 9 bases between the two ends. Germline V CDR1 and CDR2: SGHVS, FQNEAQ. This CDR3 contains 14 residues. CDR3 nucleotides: TGTGCCAGCAGCTTAGGGGGCAGTACCTACGAGCAGTACTTC. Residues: CASSLGGSTYEQYF. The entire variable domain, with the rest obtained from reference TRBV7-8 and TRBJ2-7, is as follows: GAGVSQSPRYKVAKRGQDVALRCDPISGHVSLFWYQQALGQGPEFLTYFQNEAQLDKSGLPSDRFFAERPEGSVSTLKIQRTQQEDSAVYLCASSLGGSTYEQYFGPGTRLTVT.

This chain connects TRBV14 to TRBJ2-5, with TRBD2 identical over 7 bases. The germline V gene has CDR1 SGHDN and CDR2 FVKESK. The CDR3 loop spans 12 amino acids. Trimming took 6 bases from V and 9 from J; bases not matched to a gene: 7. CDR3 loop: CASSDLGGAQYF. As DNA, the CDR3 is TGTGCCAGCAGTGACCTGGGGGGGGCCCAGTACTTC. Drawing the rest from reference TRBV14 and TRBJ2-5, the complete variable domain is EAGVTQFPSHSVIEKGQTVTLRCDPISGHDNLYWYRRVMGKEIKFLLHFVKESKQDESGMPNNRFLAERTGGTYSTLKVQPAELEDSGVYFCASSDLGGAQYFGPGTRLLVL.

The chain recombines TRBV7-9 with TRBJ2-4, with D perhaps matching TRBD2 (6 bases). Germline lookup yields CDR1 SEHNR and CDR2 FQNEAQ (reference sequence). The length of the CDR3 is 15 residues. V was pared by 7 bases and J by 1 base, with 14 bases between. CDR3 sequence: CASTSQTSAKNIQYF. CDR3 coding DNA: TGTGCCAGCACCTCTCAAACTAGCGCCAAAAACATTCAGTACTTC.

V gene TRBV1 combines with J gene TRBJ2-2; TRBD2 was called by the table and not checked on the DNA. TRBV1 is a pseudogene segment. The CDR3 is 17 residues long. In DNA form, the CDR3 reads TGCACCAGCAGCCAAGGAAGCGGGAGACGGAACACCGGGGAGCTGTTTTTT. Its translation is CTSSQGSGRRNTGELFF.

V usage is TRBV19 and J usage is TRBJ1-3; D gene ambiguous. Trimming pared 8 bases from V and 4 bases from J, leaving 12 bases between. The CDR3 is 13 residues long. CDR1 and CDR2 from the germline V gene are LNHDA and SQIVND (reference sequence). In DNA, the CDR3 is TGTGCCAGTTGTTTCGTGGGAGGAAACACCATATATTTT. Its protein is CASCFVGGNTIYF.

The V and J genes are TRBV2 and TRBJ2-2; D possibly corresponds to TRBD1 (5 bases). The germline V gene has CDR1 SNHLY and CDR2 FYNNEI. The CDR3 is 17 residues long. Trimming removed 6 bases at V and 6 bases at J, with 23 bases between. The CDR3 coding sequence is TGTGCCAGCAGAGTAACGAGAGTGACAGCGCTCCCCGGGGAGCTGTTTTTT. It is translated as CASRVTRVTALPGELFF.

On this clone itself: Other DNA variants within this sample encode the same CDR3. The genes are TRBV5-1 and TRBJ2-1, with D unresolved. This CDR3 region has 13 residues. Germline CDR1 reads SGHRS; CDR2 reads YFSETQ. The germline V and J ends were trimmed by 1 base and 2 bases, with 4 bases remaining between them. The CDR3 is CASSLIPYNEQFF. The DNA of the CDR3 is TGCGCCAGCAGCTTGATACCCTACAATGAGCAGTTCTTC.

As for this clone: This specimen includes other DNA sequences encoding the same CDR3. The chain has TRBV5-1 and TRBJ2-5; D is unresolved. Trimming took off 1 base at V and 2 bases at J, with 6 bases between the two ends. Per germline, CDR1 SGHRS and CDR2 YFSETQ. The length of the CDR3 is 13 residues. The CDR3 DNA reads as TGCGCCAGCAGCTTGTCTCAACAAGAGACCCAGTACTTC. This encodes CASSLSQQETQYF.

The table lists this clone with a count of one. CDR3 loop: CASSLTGNGELFF. CDR3 DNA sequence: TGCGCCAGCAGCCTTACAGGGAACGGGGAGCTGTTTTTT. The V call is TRBV5-1, the J call TRBJ2-2, with D possibly being TRBD1 (6 bases). Germline V lookup: CDR1 SGHRS, CDR2 YFSETQ. The germline V and J ends were trimmed by 4 bases and 7 bases, with 11 bases remaining between them. The CDR3 runs to 13 residues.

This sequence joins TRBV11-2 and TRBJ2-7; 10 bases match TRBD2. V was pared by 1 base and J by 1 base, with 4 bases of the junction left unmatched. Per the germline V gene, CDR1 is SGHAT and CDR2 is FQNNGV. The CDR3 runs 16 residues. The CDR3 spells CASSLGASGSSYEQYF. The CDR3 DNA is TGTGCCAGCAGCTTAGGGGCTAGCGGGAGTTCCTACGAGCAGTACTTC.

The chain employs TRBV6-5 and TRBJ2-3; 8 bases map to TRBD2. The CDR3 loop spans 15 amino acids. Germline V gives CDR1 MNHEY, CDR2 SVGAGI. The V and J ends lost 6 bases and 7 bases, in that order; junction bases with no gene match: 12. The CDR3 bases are TGTGCCAGCAGCTATAAGCGGGGGCCGGTCCATACGCAGTATTTT. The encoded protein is CASSYKRGPVHTQYF.

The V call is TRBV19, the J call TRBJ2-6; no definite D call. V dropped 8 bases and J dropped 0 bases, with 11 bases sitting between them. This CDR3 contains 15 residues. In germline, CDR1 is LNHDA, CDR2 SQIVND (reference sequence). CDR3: CASSLTGSGANVLTF. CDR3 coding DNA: TGTGCCAGTTCCCTCACCGGCTCTGGGGCCAACGTCCTGACTTTC. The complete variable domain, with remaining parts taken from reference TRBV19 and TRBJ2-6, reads DGGITQSPKYLFRKEGQNVTLSCEQNLNHDAMYWYRQDPGQGLRLIYYSQIVNDFQKGDIAEGYSVSREKKESFPLTVTSAQKNPTAFYLCASSLTGSGANVLTFGAGSRLTVL.

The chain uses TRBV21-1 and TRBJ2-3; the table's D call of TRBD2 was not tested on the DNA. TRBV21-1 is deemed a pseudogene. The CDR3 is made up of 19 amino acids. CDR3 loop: CARREPIGPSTGSTDTQYF. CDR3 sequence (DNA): TGTGCCCGTCGTGAACCAATCGGACCCAGCACGGGGAGCACAGATACGCAGTATTTT.

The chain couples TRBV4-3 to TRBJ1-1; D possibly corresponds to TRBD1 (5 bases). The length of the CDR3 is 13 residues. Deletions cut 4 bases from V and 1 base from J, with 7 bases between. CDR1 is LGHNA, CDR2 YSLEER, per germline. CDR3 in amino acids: CASSRGGNTEAFF. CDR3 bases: TGCGCCAGCAGCCGCGGGGGGAACACTGAAGCTTTCTTT.

DNA of the CDR3: TGTGCCAGCAGCCCCGGGGCCAGAGATCAATCCTACGAGCAGTACTTC. Amino acid sequence: CASSPGARDQSYEQYF. This rearrangement joins TRBV6-6 to TRBJ2-7, with D perhaps being TRBD1 or TRBD2 (5 bases each). The V and J ends lost 6 bases and 1 base respectively, with 19 bases between them. This CDR3 comprises 16 residues. The germline V gene encodes CDR1 MNHNY and CDR2 SVGAGI (reference sequence).

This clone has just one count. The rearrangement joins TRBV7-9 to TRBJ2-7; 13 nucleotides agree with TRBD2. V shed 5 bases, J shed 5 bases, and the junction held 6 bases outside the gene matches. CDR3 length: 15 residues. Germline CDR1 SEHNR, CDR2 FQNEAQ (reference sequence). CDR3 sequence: CASSPRGLAGNEQYF. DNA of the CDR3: TGTGCCAGCAGCCCACGGGGACTAGCGGGAAACGAGCAGTACTTC.